The 31 T cell receptor beta chains reported below all come from one sample, sequenced in a study of shared clonotypes between healthy human individuals. This table comes from immunoSEQ multiplex PCR, and its TCRdb copy is limited to in-frame clones, with some not included. Among about 1 million clones listed, roughly 74% were seen once. The sequenced material came from memory CD4+ T cells from PBMCs. Subset meaning: CD45RA-negative fraction. All receptors come from a man aged 18 to 29 in good health. Some clones in this sample may be carry-over from other donors' samples.

V is TRBV27 and J is TRBJ2-3, with D maybe TRBD1 (6 bases). The germline V and J ends were trimmed by 9 bases and 5 bases, with 18 bases remaining between them. The CDR3 is 14 residues long. Germline V CDR1 and CDR2: MNHEY, SMNVEV (reference sequence). The DNA of the CDR3 is TGTGCCAGTTCCGGCAGGGCACAGGGAGATACGCAGTATTTT. It encodes CASSGRAQGDTQYF.

For this clone: In the same sample, other DNA sequences code for this CDR3. The V gene is TRBV27, the J gene TRBJ2-2; 9 bases are a match to TRBD2. This CDR3 is built from 15 residues. CDR1 is MNHEY and CDR2 is SMNVEV in the germline V gene (reference sequence). Trimming cost V 6 bases and J 3 bases; bases outside gene matches: 5. CDR3 in amino acids: CASSPSGTDTGELFF. CDR3 bases: TGTGCCAGCAGCCCTAGCGGGACTGACACCGGGGAGCTGTTTTTT.

This clone was seen a handful of times. The chain carries TRBV10-2 and TRBJ2-5; 9 bases line up with TRBD1. Per the germline V gene, CDR1 is WSHSY and CDR2 is SAAADI. V was pared by 5 bases and J by 1 base, with 5 bases of the junction left unmatched. The CDR3 contains 15 residues. The CDR3 region is CASSPGTGFQETQYF. The CDR3, as DNA: TGCGCCAGCAGTCCCGGGACAGGGTTCCAAGAGACCCAGTACTTC.

This chain uses TRBV7-2 with TRBJ2-7; 9 bases map to TRBD2. V gave up 1 base and J gave up 2 bases; unmatched junction bases: 3. The CDR3 runs to 15 residues. The germline V gene encodes CDR1 SGHTA and CDR2 FQGNSA. CDR3 amino acids: CASSLGSSGAYEQYF. The CDR3 nucleotides are TGTGCCAGCAGCTTAGGGTCTAGCGGGGCCTACGAGCAGTACTTC.

The chain carries TRBV7-2 and TRBJ2-3, with 9 bases lining up with TRBD1. There are 15 residues in the CDR3. Germline assignment: CDR1 SGHTA and CDR2 FQGNSA. The J segment lost 9 bases and the V segment lost 4 bases, leaving 11 bases of the junction unmatched. The CDR3 DNA sequence: TGTGCCAGCAGCTGGGGTGGGGACAGGGATAACACGCAGTATTTT. Encoded protein: CASSWGGDRDNTQYF.

This clone has a count of ten or more. The chain recombines TRBV5-1 with TRBJ1-2, with D perhaps matching TRBD1 (5 bases). V was pared by 4 bases and J by 6 bases, with 13 bases between. The CDR3 totals 13 residues. Looked up from germline, CDR1 is SGHRS and CDR2 is YFSETQ. The CDR3 DNA is TGCGCCAGCAGCAAGGGACCGGAGGATGGCTACACCTTC. This gives the protein CASSKGPEDGYTF. Combining the CDR3 with reference TRBV5-1 and TRBJ1-2 gives the whole variable domain KAGVTQTPRYLIKTRGQQVTLSCSPISGHRSVSWYQQTPGQGLQFLFEYFSETQRNKGNFPGRFSGRQFSNSRSEMNVSTLELGDSALYLCASSKGPEDGYTFGSGTRLTVV.

About this clone: Other DNA sequences in the sample encode the same CDR3. The genes are TRBV11-2 and TRBJ2-1; no clear D. Trimming took 2 bases from V and 7 from J, leaving 3 bases between them. This CDR3 is 11 amino acids long. The germline gives CDR1 SGHAT, CDR2 FQNNGV. This chain's CDR3 is CASSLRNEQFF. For the CDR3, the DNA is TGTGCCAGCAGCTTAAGAAATGAGCAGTTCTTC.

The chain uses TRBV9 and TRBJ2-5; no clear D gene. In germline, CDR1 is SGDLS, CDR2 YYNGEE. With 0 bases removed from V and 2 bases from J, the gap between germline ends came to 11 bases. This CDR3 is 15 amino acids long. The CDR3 DNA follows: TGTGCCAGCAGCGTAGCGCCTCTCGGACAAGAGACCCAGTACTTC. This gives the protein CASSVAPLGQETQYF.

The chain employs TRBV7-2 and TRBJ2-7, with D possibly TRBD2 on 7 matching bases. Deletions cut 4 bases from V and 4 bases from J, with 14 bases between. The CDR3 is made up of 14 amino acids. Germline V gene lookup returns CDR1 SGHTA and CDR2 FQGNSA. CDR3 nucleotides: TGTGCCAGCAGCTCGATGGGGGGGGCATACGAGCAGTACTTC. This translates into CASSSMGGAYEQYF.

The V and J genes are TRBV10-2 and TRBJ2-3, with D possibly TRBD2 on 6 matching bases. The CDR3 extends over 16 amino acids. V was pared by 7 bases and J by 5 bases, with 22 bases between. Germline V CDR1 and CDR2: WSHSY, SAAADI. The CDR3 protein is CASTPEAAGWGDTQYF. In nucleotides, the CDR3 is TGCGCCAGCACCCCTGAGGCAGCGGGTTGGGGAGATACGCAGTATTTT.

The chain couples TRBV7-6 to TRBJ1-3, with D unclear. V was trimmed by 0 bases and J by 0 bases, leaving 9 bases between them. CDR1 and CDR2 from the germline V gene are SGHVS and FNYEAQ. This CDR3 is built from 16 residues. CDR3 in amino acids: CASSLAAWGSGNTIYF. CDR3 in DNA: TGTGCCAGCAGCTTAGCGGCTTGGGGCTCTGGAAACACCATATATTTT.

The CDR3 sequence is CASSSSGRGSYEQYF. The CDR3 DNA reads as TGTGCCAGTAGTAGTAGCGGGAGGGGGTCCTACGAGCAGTACTTC. This rearrangement joins TRBV19 to TRBJ2-7, with 11 bases fitting TRBD2. Germline values: CDR1 LNHDA, CDR2 SQIVND (reference sequence). The V segment lost 4 bases and the J segment 1 base; nucleotides outside the gene matches: 3. The CDR3 length is 15 residues.

This clone has a count of ten or more. The chain is built from TRBV15 and TRBJ2-7, with 9 bases that match TRBD2. The trim removed 0 bases at V and 5 bases at J, leaving 8 bases unmatched. The germline CDR1 and CDR2 sequences are LNHNV and YYDKDF (reference sequence). This CDR3 is 16 amino acids long. The CDR3: CATSRDWVAGVDEQYF. CDR3 DNA: TGTGCCACCAGCAGAGATTGGGTAGCGGGAGTCGACGAGCAGTACTTC.

Points on this clone: The same CDR3 arises from other DNA sequences in this sample as well. The chain has TRBV28 and TRBJ2-3; D unresolved. The CDR3 contains 12 residues. Germline CDR1 reads MDHEN; CDR2 reads SYDVKM. Trimming took off 1 base at V and 4 bases at J, with 3 bases between the two ends. The CDR3 is CASSLLADTQYF. For the CDR3, the DNA is TGTGCCAGCAGTTTATTGGCAGATACGCAGTATTTT.

V and J are TRBV5-1 and TRBJ1-2, with a tentative D call TRBD1 (5 bases). The V end was cut by 5 bases, the J end by 4 bases, with 12 bases between. This CDR3 is 13 amino acids long. Looked up from germline, CDR1 is SGHRS and CDR2 is YFSETQ. CDR3 bases: TGCGCCAGCAGTGAGGGGCGGATCTATGGCTACACCTTC. It encodes CASSEGRIYGYTF.

The genes are TRBV7-2 and TRBJ1-1; a possible D gene is TRBD1 (5 bases). V was clipped by 3 bases and J by 6 bases, with 11 bases between them. Germline lookup yields CDR1 SGHTA and CDR2 FQGNSA. This CDR3 spans 13 amino acids. CDR3 region: CASSFLQGPEAFF. CDR3 nucleotide sequence: TGTGCCAGCAGCTTCTTGCAGGGCCCTGAAGCTTTCTTT.

The rearrangement uses TRBV19 and TRBJ2-2; no clear D. Germline CDR1 LNHDA, CDR2 SQIVND (reference sequence). CDR3 size: 14 residues. V gave up 3 bases and J gave up 3 bases, with 8 bases separating them. The CDR3 loop reads CASSIIRHTGELFF. In DNA form, the CDR3 reads TGTGCCAGTAGTATTATCCGACACACCGGGGAGCTGTTTTTT.

V gene TRBV19 combines with J gene TRBJ1-1; 12 nucleotides line up with TRBD1. V gave up 4 bases and J gave up 3 bases; unmatched junction bases: 9. The CDR3 has 17 residues. The germline V gene encodes CDR1 LNHDA and CDR2 SQIVND (reference sequence). The CDR3 is CASSKSGTGGADTEAFF. CDR3 in DNA: TGTGCCAGTAGTAAATCCGGGACAGGGGGCGCAGACACTGAAGCTTTCTTT.

CDR3 DNA: TGTGCCAGCACCACCGTCCGGTCCAACGAGCAGTACTTC. Its protein product is CASTTVRSNEQYF. V is TRBV13 and J is TRBJ2-7; D unclear. Germline CDR1 PRHDT, CDR2 FYEKMQ (reference sequence). Deletions cut 7 bases from V and 5 bases from J, with 15 bases between. The CDR3 covers 13 residues.

This clone was observed a few times. The chain is built from TRBV18 and TRBJ2-1, with TRBD1 matching 9 bases. Trimming at V came to 8 bases and at J to 8 bases, leaving 7 bases not matched to a gene. CDR1 and CDR2 from the germline V gene are KGHSH and LQKENI. The CDR3 sequence is 13 residues long. CDR3 amino acids: CASRDTGGHEQFF. The CDR3 DNA reads TGTGCCAGCCGAGATACAGGGGGCCATGAGCAGTTCTTC.

J is TRBJ2-3 and V is TRBV5-1, with 12 bases matching TRBD1. The V segment lost 4 bases and the J segment 2 bases; nucleotides outside the gene matches: 5. This CDR3 is 16 amino acids long. Germline CDR1 reads SGHRS; CDR2 reads YFSETQ. The DNA of the CDR3 is TGCGCCAGCAGCCTGGGACAGGGGGCCCTCACAGATACGCAGTATTTT. As protein: CASSLGQGALTDTQYF.

The CDR3 nucleotides read TGTGCCAGCAGCTTAATCTGGGCGAGTGGGCCTGGAAACACCATATATTTT. Translation: CASSLIWASGPGNTIYF. The chain is built from TRBV7-2 and TRBJ1-3; the D is unclear. CDR3 length: 17 amino acids. The germline CDR1 and CDR2 sequences are SGHTA and FQGNSA. Trimming pared 2 bases from V and 2 bases from J, leaving 16 bases between.

The chain has TRBV11-1 and TRBJ1-4, with unresolved D. This CDR3 has 15 amino acids. V was trimmed by 5 bases and J by 2 bases, leaving 12 bases between them. The germline gives CDR1 SGHAT, CDR2 FQDESV (reference sequence). The CDR3 DNA reads as TGTGCCAGCAGCAGCCGACTGACTACTAATGAAAAACTGTTTTTT. Residues: CASSSRLTTNEKLFF. The full variable domain, in which reference TRBV11-1 and TRBJ1-4 provide the parts outside the CDR3, is EAEVAQSPRYKITEKSQAVAFWCDPISGHATLYWYRQILGQGPELLVQFQDESVVDDSQLPKDRFSAERLKGVDSTLKIQPAELGDSAMYLCASSSRLTTNEKLFFGSGTQLSVL.

The V and J genes are TRBV18 and TRBJ2-3, with D possibly TRBD2 on 6 matching bases. Germline V gene lookup returns CDR1 KGHSH and CDR2 LQKENI. The CDR3 length is 15 residues. Trimming left V 0 bases short and J 2 bases short, with 9 bases between. In nucleotides, the CDR3 is TGTGCCAGCTCACCACCGGGACTCATCACAGATACGCAGTATTTT. It codes for CASSPPGLITDTQYF.

The rearrangement uses TRBV11-2 and TRBJ2-7; the D gene is possibly TRBD2 (7 bases). The germline V and J ends were trimmed by 1 base and 2 bases, with 15 bases remaining between them. CDR3 length: 16 amino acids. Germline-derived CDR1 and CDR2 are SGHAT and FQNNGV. CDR3 sequence: CASSLVGRGATYEQYF. For the CDR3, the DNA is TGTGCCAGCAGCTTAGTAGGGAGGGGGGCGACCTACGAGCAGTACTTC.

The rearrangement joins TRBV5-4 to TRBJ1-4; 9 nucleotides agree with TRBD1. The CDR3 runs 15 residues. CDR1 and CDR2 from the germline V gene are SGHNT and YYREEE (reference sequence). V was pared by 4 bases and J by 8 bases, with 9 bases of the junction left unmatched. The DNA of the CDR3 is TGTGCCAGCAGCAACTCGGGACAGGGTGACGAAAAACTGTTTTTT. Residues: CASSNSGQGDEKLFF. Using reference TRBV5-4 and TRBJ1-4 for the parts outside the CDR3, the full variable domain is ETGVTQSPTHLIKTRGQQVTLRCSSQSGHNTVSWYQQALGQGPQFIFQYYREEENGRGNFPPRFSGLQFPNYSSELNVNALELDDSALYLCASSNSGQGDEKLFFGSGTQLSVL.

Note on this clone: The identical CDR3 is also encoded by other nucleotide sequences in the sample. The chain combines TRBV5-1 with TRBJ1-1; TRBD1 might be the D (6 bases). Germline lookup yields CDR1 SGHRS and CDR2 YFSETQ. The V and J ends lost 2 bases and 8 bases respectively, with 10 bases between them. The CDR3 spans 12 residues. For the CDR3, the DNA is TGCGCCAGCAGCTTAGCCCAGGGGGAAGCTTTCTTT. Its translation is CASSLAQGEAFF.

DNA for the CDR3: TGTGCCAGTAGTACCGAGCCCATCCGGGGATCTAACTATGGCTACACCTTC. Its translation is CASSTEPIRGSNYGYTF. V and J are TRBV19 and TRBJ1-2; D is ambiguous. Germline assignment: CDR1 LNHDA and CDR2 SQIVND (reference sequence). CDR3 length: 17 residues. The V end lost 4 bases, the J end lost 0 bases, and 18 bases lay between the germline ends.

This clone was observed a handful of times. The genes are TRBV15 and TRBJ2-5; D is unresolved. The CDR3 extends over 19 amino acids. Trimming stripped 4 bases from V and 1 base from J, with 25 bases between. CDR1 is LNHNV and CDR2 is YYDKDF in the germline V gene (reference sequence). The CDR3 nucleotides are TGTGCCACCAGCAAATCCCCTCTTCAGACCGGAGTATTCCAAGAGACCCAGTACTTC. Its protein is CATSKSPLQTGVFQETQYF. Together with reference TRBV15 and TRBJ2-5, the CDR3 gives the full variable domain: DAMVIQNPRYQVTQFGKPVTLSCSQTLNHNVMYWYQQKSSQAPKLLFHYYDKDFNNEADTPDNFQSRRPNTSFCFLDIRSPGLGDTAMYLCATSKSPLQTGVFQETQYFGPGTRLLVL.

This clone was recorded only once. The chain carries TRBV13 and TRBJ2-1; weak D call: TRBD2 (6 bases). V lost 3 bases, J lost 6 bases, and 12 bases lay in between. This CDR3 contains 14 residues. Germline V gives CDR1 PRHDT, CDR2 FYEKMQ (reference sequence). CDR3 loop: CASSFRELSNEQFF. CDR3 coding DNA: TGTGCCAGCAGCTTCCGGGAGTTAAGCAATGAGCAGTTCTTC. The entire variable domain, with the rest obtained from reference TRBV13 and TRBJ2-1, is as follows: AAGVIQSPRHLIKEKRETATLKCYPIPRHDTVYWYQQGPGQDPQFLISFYEKMQSDKGSIPDRFSAQQFSDYHSELNMSSLELGDSALYFCASSFRELSNEQFFGPGTRLTVL.

The chain carries TRBV11-2 and TRBJ2-7; D unresolved. Trimming took off 6 bases at V and 7 bases at J, with 4 bases between the two ends. CDR3 size: 9 residues. CDR1 is SGHAT, CDR2 FQNNGV, per germline. The CDR3 is CASRGEQYF. Here the CDR3 DNA reads TGTGCCAGCAGGGGGGAGCAGTACTTC.